This TCR beta chain was sequenced during a study of shared clonotypes between healthy human individuals. CD8 cells classed as naive were CD45RO-negative and positively selected for CCR7, excluding terminally differentiated effector memory CD45RA+ cells. Donors were Caucasian adults residing in Nashville, Tennessee, USA. Clones were read by immunoSEQ multiplex PCR, and TCRdb kept only the in-frame ones, dropping some. This sample carries around 2,000,000 clones, approximately 95% of them seen once, and the ten largest clones take under 1.5%. A note on this clone: Its specificity is not known.

Findings and limits, study-wide: Enrolling few donors narrowed the genetic and exposure-history diversity that was represented.

Trimming took off 3 bases at V and 0 bases at J, with 8 bases between the two ends. Looked up from germline, CDR1 is SQVTM and CDR2 is ANQGSEA. This CDR3 has 14 amino acids. The source material was naive CD8+ T cells sorted from blood. The source is a young man in good health. The genes are TRBV29-1 and TRBJ2-2; D remains unclear. This chain's CDR3 is CSVDVGPNTGELFF. In DNA form, the CDR3 reads TGCAGCGTTGATGTGGGCCCGAACACCGGGGAGCTGTTTTTT.